This is a list of T cell receptor beta chains from one sample in a study of blood T cell repertoires in COVID-19. Only in-frame clones appear in the TCRdb table, and some are missing; sequencing was by immunoSEQ multiplex PCR. The sample lists 120,000 to 150,000 clones; around 87% were seen once. Sequencing was done on a sample of peripheral blood. Every receptor here comes from a woman in her forties with acute or convalescent COVID-19. CDR3s include the opening cysteine and the closing phenylalanine or tryptophan. Fields, in order: CDR3 length, D gene, V gene, clone size, J gene, CDR3 protein, CDR3 DNA. D genes are given only for firm matches. Clone size is shown for a subset of rows, as once, few, many or a class of expanded clone.

>13|NA|TRBV19|once|TRBJ2-5
CASSMTGQETQYF
TGTGCCAGTAGTATGACGGGACAAGAGACCCAGTACTTC
>16|NA|TRBV19|NA|TRBJ1-5
CASSIRGGVSNQPQHF
TGTGCCAGTAGTATAAGAGGGGGAGTCAGCAATCAGCCCCAGCATTTT
>14|NA|TRBV3-1/TRBV3-2|NA|TRBJ2-5
CASSQDTGQETQYF
TGTGCCAGCAGCCAAGACACCGGCCAAGAGACCCAGTACTTC
>15|TRBD1|TRBV27|NA|TRBJ2-1
CASSGQGSSYNEQFF
TGTGCCAGCAGTGGACAGGGGAGCTCCTACAATGAGCAGTTCTTC
>17|NA|TRBV5-8|NA|TRBJ1-5
CASSRLRARLSNQPQHF
TGTGCCAGCAGTCGCCTGCGGGCCAGACTTAGCAATCAGCCCCAGCATTTT
>12|NA|TRBV15|few|TRBJ1-5
CATSRDGQPQHF
TGTGCCACCAGCAGAGATGGCCAGCCCCAGCATTTT
>15|TRBD1|TRBV6-2/TRBV6-3|few|TRBJ1-6
CASSLDRGGNSPLHF
TGTGCCAGCAGTTTAGACAGGGGAGGCAATTCACCCCTCCACTTT
>15|TRBD1|TRBV18|NA|TRBJ2-5
CASSPGQGRGETQYF
TGTGCCAGCTCACCGGGACAGGGCCGGGGAGAGACCCAGTACTTC
>14|NA|TRBV19|once|TRBJ1-6
CASGGFSYNSPLHF
TGTGCCAGCGGCGGGTTTTCCTATAATTCACCCCTCCACTTT
>13|TRBD2|TRBV19|NA|TRBJ2-1
CASSKGLVDEQFF
TGTGCCAGTAGCAAGGGACTAGTGGATGAGCAGTTCTTC
>14|NA|TRBV30|once|TRBJ1-1
CAWTAQTINTEAFF
TGTGCCTGGACGGCACAGACCATAAACACTGAAGCTTTCTTT
>14|TRBD1|TRBV18|NA|TRBJ2-7
CASSPPRTGYEQYF
TGTGCCAGCTCACCACCAAGGACAGGGTACGAGCAGTACTTC
>14|NA|TRBV6-5|NA|TRBJ2-7
CASSTGQRSHEQYF
TGTGCCAGCTCGACCGGACAACGATCCCACGAGCAGTACTTC
>15|NA|TRBV7-9|NA|TRBJ1-1
CASSFRGLLNTEAFF
TGTGCCAGCAGCTTTCGGGGACTGTTGAACACTGAAGCTTTCTTT
>16|NA|TRBV7-9|once|TRBJ1-2
CASSFASGRANYGYTF
TGTGCCAGCAGCTTCGCTTCGGGTCGCGCTAACTATGGCTACACCTTC
>13|NA|TRBV6-1|NA|TRBJ1-2
CASSEGQVYGYTF
TGTGCCAGCAGTGAAGGACAGGTCTATGGCTACACCTTC
>16|TRBD2|TRBV6-4|NA|TRBJ2-2
CASSDTTSGTTGELFF
TGTGCCAGCAGTGACACGACTAGCGGTACCACCGGGGAGCTGTTTTTT
>15|NA|TRBV4-1|NA|TRBJ1-4
CASSQLQGLGEKLFF
TGCGCCAGCAGCCAACTACAGGGATTAGGTGAAAAACTGTTTTTT
>15|NA|TRBV18|NA|TRBJ2-6
CASSPPQSGANVLTF
TGTGCCAGCTCACCCCCCCAATCTGGGGCCAACGTCCTGACTTTC
>16|TRBD1|TRBV6-2/TRBV6-3|NA|TRBJ1-5
CASSYGTGVGNQPQHF
TGTGCCAGCAGTTATGGAACAGGGGTAGGCAATCAGCCCCAGCATTTT
>13|NA|TRBV27|NA|TRBJ1-2
CASIRPRGYGYTF
TGTGCCAGCATTCGTCCCAGAGGCTATGGCTACACCTTC
>15|TRBD1|TRBV6-5|NA|TRBJ1-2
CASSTPGTGFYGYTF
TGTGCCAGCAGTACCCCCGGGACAGGGTTCTATGGCTACACCTTC
>16|NA|TRBV11-3|few|TRBJ2-2
CASSDPDHRNTGELFF
TGTGCCAGCAGCGACCCTGACCACAGGAACACCGGGGAGCTGTTTTTT
>15|NA|TRBV5-1|NA|TRBJ1-6
CASSLGEGLGGTLHF
TGCGCCAGCAGCTTGGGGGAGGGCCTGGGGGGCACCCTCCACTTT
>13|TRBD1|TRBV6-4|NA|TRBJ1-1
CASSRQGNTEAFF
TGTGCCAGCAGCAGACAGGGGAACACTGAAGCTTTCTTT
>17|TRBD1|TRBV7-9|NA|TRBJ2-6
CASSWDRTKAGANVLTF
TGTGCCAGCAGTTGGGACAGAACCAAGGCTGGGGCCAACGTCCTGACTTTC
>15|TRBD1|TRBV9|NA|TRBJ1-5
CASSEETGVNQPQHF
TGTGCCAGCAGCGAAGAAACAGGGGTTAATCAGCCCCAGCATTTT
>13|NA|TRBV29-1|NA|TRBJ1-1
CSAVRGGNTEAFF
TGCAGCGCCGTGCGAGGGGGGAACACTGAAGCTTTCTTT
>11|NA|TRBV30|NA|TRBJ2-1
CAWSVPGEQFF
TGTGCCTGGAGTGTACCAGGGGAGCAGTTCTTC
>15|NA|TRBV4-1|NA|TRBJ2-2
CASSQELADTGELFF
TGCGCCAGCAGCCAAGAGTTAGCGGACACCGGGGAGCTGTTTTTT
>13|NA|TRBV9|NA|TRBJ1-4
CASQGATNEKLFF
TGTGCCAGCCAAGGAGCAACTAATGAAAAACTGTTTTTT
>14|NA|TRBV25-1|NA|TRBJ1-2
CASSEYRGNYGYTF
TGTGCCAGCAGTGAATACAGGGGAAACTATGGCTACACCTTC
>15|NA|TRBV4-1|NA|TRBJ2-7
CASSQDPGVPAEQYF
TGCGCCAGCAGCCAAGATCCGGGGGTCCCTGCTGAGCAGTACTTC
>12|NA|TRBV19|NA|TRBJ2-3
CASSLPTDTQYF
TGTGCCAGTAGTCTTCCCACAGATACGCAGTATTTT
>14|NA|TRBV4-1|NA|TRBJ1-1
CASSQVSGRGEAFF
TGCGCCAGCAGCCAAGTCTCAGGGCGGGGTGAAGCTTTCTTT
>13|NA|TRBV6-6|NA|TRBJ2-1
CASSFAIANEQFF
TGTGCCAGCAGTTTCGCTATCGCCAATGAGCAGTTCTTC
>15|TRBD2|TRBV30|NA|TRBJ2-3
CAWSSGLAGTDTQYF
TGTGCCTGGAGTTCCGGACTAGCGGGCACAGATACGCAGTATTTT
>14|NA|TRBV6-5|NA|TRBJ1-1
CASSYSDSNTEAFF
TGTGCCAGCAGTTACTCGGACTCGAACACTGAAGCTTTCTTT
>17|TRBD1|TRBV5-6|NA|TRBJ1-5
CASSFWKTGPNDQPQHF
TGTGCCAGCAGCTTTTGGAAGACAGGGCCAAATGATCAGCCCCAGCATTTT
>13|NA|TRBV24-1|NA|TRBJ2-5
CATSDPPRQAQYF
TGTGCCACCAGTGATCCCCCTAGACAGGCCCAGTACTTC
>18|NA|TRBV21-1|NA|TRBJ1-5
CASSREGGFKTGAQPQHF
TGTGCCAGCAGCAGAGAAGGGGGTTTTAAAACAGGGGCGCAGCCCCAGCATTTT